This TCR beta chain was obtained from a study of control samples from healthy donors and cancer patients. Clones were sequenced by immunoSEQ multiplex PCR, and TCRdb holds only the in-frame ones, with some missing. This repertoire shows 130,000 or so clones, around 90% found once; its top ten account for roughly 2.7%. The germline CDR1 and CDR2 sequences are KGHDR and SFDVKD. Losses at the gene ends were 4 bases for V and 5 bases for J; bases not matched to a gene: 8. This CDR3 is 15 amino acids long. This clone was detected only once. This chain uses TRBV24-1 with TRBJ2-5; 8 bases map to TRBD2. Sequenced input: blood. The TCR was taken from a man aged 40-49 years in good health. The chain's CDR3 is CATSDPRGAGETQYF. CDR3 bases: TGTGCCACCAGTGACCCGCGGGGGGCCGGGGAGACCCAGTACTTC.